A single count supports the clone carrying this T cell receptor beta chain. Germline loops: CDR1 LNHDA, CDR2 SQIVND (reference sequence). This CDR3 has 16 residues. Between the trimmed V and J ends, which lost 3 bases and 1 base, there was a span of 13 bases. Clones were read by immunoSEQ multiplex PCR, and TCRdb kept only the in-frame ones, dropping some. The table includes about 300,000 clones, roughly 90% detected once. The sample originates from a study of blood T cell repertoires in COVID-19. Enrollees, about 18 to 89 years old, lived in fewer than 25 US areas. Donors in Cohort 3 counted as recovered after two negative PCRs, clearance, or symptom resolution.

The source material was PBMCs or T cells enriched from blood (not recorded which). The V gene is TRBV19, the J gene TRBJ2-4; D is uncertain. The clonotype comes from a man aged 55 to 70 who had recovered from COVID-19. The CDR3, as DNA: TGTGCCAGTAGTATCTTTGGCTCAAAGGCCAAAAACATTCAGTACTTC. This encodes CASSIFGSKAKNIQYF.